This TCR beta chain was captured by sequencing in a study of shared clonotypes between healthy human individuals. Turning to the study itself: Donors were a couple of women and a few men aged 18 to 49. CD4 naive and CD4 memory each took three plates per donor, while CD8 naive took two and CD8 memory one. Whole-study results and caveats: Shared clonotypes: 4.5% to 5% naive CD4, around 3.5% naive CD8, 2% to 2.5% memory CD4, approximately 0.41% memory CD8.

CDR3 length equals 16 residues. Germline V gene lookup returns CDR1 MDHEN and CDR2 SYDVKM. The germline V and J ends were trimmed by 3 bases and 10 bases, with 21 bases remaining between them. In the authors' methods: There were no quality scores in the junction-only immunoSEQ sequences, so filtering differed. The protocol was immunoSEQ multiplex PCR, while the TCRdb copy is restricted to in-frame clones and leaves out a portion. V, J and clone size are those of that table, while D and trimming were read from the DNA. The sample lists about 1.5 million clones, 95% to 99% seen once, with 0.45% in the top ten. This clone was picked up one time. Its cognate antigen is unknown.

The sequenced sample was naive CD4+ T cells sorted from blood. This sample's subset: CD45RA+ positively selected. This receptor was identified in a man younger than 45 in good health. The chain is built from TRBV28 and TRBJ1-4; the D gene is possibly TRBD1 (6 bases). CDR3 sequence: CASSFPSRDKLGKLFF. CDR3 sequence (DNA): TGTGCCAGCAGTTTTCCATCTAGGGACAAGTTGGGAAAACTGTTTTTT.